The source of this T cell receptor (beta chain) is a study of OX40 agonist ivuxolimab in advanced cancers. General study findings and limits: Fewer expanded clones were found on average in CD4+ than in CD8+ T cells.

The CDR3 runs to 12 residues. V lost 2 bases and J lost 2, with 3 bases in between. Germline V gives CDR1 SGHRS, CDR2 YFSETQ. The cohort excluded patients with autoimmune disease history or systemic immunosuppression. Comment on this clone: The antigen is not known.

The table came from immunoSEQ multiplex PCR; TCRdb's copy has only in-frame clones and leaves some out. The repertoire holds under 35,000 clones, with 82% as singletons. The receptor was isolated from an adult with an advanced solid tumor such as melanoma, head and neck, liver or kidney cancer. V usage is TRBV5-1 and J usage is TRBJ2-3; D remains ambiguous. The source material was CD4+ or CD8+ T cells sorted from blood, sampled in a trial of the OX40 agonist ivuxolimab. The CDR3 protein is CASSLATDTQYF. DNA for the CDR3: TGCGCCAGCAGCTTAGCCACAGATACGCAGTATTTT.